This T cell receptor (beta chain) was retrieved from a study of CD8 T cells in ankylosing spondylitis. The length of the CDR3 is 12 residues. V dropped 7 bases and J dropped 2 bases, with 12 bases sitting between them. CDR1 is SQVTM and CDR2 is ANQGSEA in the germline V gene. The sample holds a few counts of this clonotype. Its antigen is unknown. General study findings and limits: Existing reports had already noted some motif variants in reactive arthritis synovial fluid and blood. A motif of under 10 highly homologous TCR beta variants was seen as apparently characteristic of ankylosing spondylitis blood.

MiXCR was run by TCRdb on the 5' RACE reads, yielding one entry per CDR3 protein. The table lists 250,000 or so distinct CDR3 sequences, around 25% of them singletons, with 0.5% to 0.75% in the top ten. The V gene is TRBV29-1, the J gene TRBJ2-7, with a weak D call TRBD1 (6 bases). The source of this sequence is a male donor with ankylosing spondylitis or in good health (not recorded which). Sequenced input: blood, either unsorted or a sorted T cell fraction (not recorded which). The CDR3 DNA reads TGCAGCGCCGGGACAAGAGCCTACGAGCAGTACTTC. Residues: CSAGTRAYEQYF.